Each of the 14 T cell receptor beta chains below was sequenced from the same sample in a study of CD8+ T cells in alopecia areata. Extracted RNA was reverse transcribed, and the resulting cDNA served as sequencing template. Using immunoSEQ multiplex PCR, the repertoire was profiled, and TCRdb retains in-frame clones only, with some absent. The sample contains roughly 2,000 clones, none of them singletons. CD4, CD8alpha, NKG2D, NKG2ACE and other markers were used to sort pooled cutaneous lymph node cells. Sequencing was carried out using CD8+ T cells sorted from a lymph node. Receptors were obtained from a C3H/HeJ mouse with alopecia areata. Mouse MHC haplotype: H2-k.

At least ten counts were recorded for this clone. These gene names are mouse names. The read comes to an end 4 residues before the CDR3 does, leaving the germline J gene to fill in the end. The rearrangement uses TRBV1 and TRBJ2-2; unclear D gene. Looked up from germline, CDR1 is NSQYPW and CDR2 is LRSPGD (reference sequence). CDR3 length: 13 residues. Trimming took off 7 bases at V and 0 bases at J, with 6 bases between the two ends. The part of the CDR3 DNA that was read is TGCACCTGCACCACAGCAAACACCGGG. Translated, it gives CTCTTANTG. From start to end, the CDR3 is CTCTTANTGQLYF.

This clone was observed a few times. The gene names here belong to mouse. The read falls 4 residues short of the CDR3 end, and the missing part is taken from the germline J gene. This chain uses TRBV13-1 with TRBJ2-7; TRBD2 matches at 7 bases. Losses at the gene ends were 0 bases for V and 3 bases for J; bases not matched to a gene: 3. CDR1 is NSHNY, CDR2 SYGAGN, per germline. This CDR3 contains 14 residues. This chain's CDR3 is CASSDGTGRYEQYF. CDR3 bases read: TGTGCCAGCAGTGATGGGACTGGCCGCTAT.

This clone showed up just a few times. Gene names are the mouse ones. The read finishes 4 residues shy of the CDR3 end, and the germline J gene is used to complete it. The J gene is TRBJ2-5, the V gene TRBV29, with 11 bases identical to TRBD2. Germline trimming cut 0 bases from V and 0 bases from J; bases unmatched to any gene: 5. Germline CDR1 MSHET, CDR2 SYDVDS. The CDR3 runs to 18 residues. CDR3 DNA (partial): TGTGCTAGCAGTTTATCCCCGGGACTGGGGGTTAACCAAGAC. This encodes CASSLSPGLGVNQD. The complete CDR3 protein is CASSLSPGLGVNQDTQYF.

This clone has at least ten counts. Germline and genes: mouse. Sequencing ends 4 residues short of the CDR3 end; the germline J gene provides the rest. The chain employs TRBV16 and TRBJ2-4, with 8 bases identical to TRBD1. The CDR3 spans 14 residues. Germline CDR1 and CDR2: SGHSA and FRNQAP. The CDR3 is CASSTSRDRNTLYF. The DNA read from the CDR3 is TGTGCAAGCAGCACCTCGCGGGACAGGAAC. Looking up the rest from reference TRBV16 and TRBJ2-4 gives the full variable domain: NAGVIQTPRHKVTGKGQEATLWCEPISGHSAVFWYRQTIVQGLEFLTYFRNQAPIDDSGMPKERFSAQMPNQSHSTLKIQSTQPQDSAVYLCASSTSRDRNTLYFGAGTRLSVL.

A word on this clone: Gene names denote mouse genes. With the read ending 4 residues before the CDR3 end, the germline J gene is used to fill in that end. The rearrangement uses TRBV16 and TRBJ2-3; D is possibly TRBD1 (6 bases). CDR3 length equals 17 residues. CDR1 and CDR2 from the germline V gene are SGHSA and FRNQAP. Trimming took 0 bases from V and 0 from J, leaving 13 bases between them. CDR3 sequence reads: CASSLDITGISAETLYF. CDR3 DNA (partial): TGTGCAAGCAGCTTAGATATAACAGGGATAAGTGCAGAA.

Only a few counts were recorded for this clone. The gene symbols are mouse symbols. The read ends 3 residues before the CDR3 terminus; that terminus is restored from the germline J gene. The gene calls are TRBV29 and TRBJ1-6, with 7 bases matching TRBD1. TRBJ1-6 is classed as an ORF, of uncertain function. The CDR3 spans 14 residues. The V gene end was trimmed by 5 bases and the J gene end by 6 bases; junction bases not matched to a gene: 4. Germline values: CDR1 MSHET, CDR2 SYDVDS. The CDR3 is CASSPGTANSPLYF. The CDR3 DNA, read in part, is TGTGCTAGCAGTCCAGGGACAGCTAATTCGCCC.

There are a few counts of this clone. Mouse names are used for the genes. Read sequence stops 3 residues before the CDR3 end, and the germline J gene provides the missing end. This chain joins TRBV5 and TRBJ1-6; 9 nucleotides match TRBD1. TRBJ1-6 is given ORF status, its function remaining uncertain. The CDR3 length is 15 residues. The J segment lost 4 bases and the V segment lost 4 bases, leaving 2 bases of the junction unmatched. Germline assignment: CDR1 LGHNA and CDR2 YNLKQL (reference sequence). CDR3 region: CASSPDRGYNSPLYF. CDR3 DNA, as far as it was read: TGTGCCAGCAGCCCGGACAGGGGTTATAATTCGCCC.

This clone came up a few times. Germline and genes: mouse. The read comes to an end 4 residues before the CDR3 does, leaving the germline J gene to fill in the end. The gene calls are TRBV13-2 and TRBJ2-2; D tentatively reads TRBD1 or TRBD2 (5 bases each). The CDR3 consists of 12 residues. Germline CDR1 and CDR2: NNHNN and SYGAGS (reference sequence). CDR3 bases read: TGTGCCAGCGGTGATGGGGGGGGG. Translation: CASGDGGG. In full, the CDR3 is CASGDGGGQLYF.

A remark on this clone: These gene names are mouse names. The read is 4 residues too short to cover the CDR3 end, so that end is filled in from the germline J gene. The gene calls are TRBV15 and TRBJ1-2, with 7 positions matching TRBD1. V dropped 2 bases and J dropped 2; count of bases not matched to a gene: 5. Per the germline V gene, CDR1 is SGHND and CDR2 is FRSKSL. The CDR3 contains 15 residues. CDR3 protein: CASSLMGGGNSDYTF. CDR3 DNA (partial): TGTGCCAGCAGTTTAATGGGAGGGGGCAACTCC.

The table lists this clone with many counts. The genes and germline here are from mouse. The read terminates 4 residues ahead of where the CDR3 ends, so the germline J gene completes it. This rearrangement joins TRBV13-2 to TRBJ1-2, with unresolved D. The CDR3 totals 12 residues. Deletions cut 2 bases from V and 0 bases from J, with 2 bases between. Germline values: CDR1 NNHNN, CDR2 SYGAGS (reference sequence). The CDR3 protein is CASGDSNSDYTF. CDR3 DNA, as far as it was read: TGTGCCAGCGGTGACTCAAACTCC.

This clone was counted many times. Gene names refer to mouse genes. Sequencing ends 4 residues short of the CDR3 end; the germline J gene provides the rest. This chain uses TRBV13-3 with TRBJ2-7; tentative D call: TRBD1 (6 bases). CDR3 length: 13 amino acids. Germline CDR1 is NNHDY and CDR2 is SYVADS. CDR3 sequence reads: CASSEWTDYEQYF. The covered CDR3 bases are TGTGCCAGCAGTGAGTGGACAGATTAT.

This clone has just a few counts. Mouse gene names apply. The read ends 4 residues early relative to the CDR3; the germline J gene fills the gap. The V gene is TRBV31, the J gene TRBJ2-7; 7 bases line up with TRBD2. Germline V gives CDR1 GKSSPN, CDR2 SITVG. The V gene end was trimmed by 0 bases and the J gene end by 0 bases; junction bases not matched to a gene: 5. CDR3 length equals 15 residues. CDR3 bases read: TGTGCCTGGAGTCTACCCTGGGGGAACTCCTAT. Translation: CAWSLPWGNSY. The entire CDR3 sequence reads CAWSLPWGNSYEQYF.

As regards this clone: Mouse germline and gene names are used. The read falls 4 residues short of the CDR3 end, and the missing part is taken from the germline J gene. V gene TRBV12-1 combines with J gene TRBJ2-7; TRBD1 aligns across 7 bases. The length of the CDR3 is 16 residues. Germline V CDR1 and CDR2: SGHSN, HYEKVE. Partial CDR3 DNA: TGTGCCAGCTCTCCCTACCCCCTCACAGGGGATGAT. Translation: CASSPYPLTGDD. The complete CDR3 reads CASSPYPLTGDDEQYF.

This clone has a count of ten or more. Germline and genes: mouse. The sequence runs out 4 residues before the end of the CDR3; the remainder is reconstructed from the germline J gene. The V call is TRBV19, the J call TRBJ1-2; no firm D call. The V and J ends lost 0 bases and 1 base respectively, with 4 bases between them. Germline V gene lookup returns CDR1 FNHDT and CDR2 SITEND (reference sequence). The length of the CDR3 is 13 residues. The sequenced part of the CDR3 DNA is TGTGCCAGCAGTATAGACAGAAACTCC. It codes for CASSIDRNS. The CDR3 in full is CASSIDRNSDYTF.